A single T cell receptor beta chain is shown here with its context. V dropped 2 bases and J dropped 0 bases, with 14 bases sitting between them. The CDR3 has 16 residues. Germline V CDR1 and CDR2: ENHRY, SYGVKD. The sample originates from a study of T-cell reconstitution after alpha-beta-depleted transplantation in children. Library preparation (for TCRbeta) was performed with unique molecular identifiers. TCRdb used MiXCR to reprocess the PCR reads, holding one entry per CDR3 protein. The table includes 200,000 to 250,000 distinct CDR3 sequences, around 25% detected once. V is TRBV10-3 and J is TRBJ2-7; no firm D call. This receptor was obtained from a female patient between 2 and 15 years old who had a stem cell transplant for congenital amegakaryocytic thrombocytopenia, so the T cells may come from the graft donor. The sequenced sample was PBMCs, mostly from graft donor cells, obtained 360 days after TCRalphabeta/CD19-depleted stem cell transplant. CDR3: CAISEPTALSSYEQYF. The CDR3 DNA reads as TGTGCCATCAGTGAGCCAACCGCCCTCAGCTCCTACGAGCAGTACTTC.